The clone carrying this T cell receptor beta chain was found a few times. V dropped 4 bases and J dropped 3; count of bases not matched to a gene: 4. Per germline, CDR1 SGHRS and CDR2 YFSETQ. The CDR3 covers 16 residues. In the study's own analysis: It was from reference gene primer amplification that nucleated cell counts were estimated. The data were produced by immunoSEQ multiplex PCR, yet TCRdb's version contains in-frame clones alone and is incomplete. V and J calls and clone size are copied from that table; D and trimming were computed from the DNA. The table has roughly 69,000 clones, about 82% seen once. The sample is drawn from a study of blood T cell repertoires in COVID-19. Individuals drawn from under 30 US areas were roughly 18 to 100 years old. Assignment of participants to cohorts was predicated upon participant-reported clinical history.

The chain has TRBV5-1 and TRBJ2-3, with 14 bases matching TRBD2. The source material was PBMCs or T cells enriched from blood (not recorded which). The sequence derives from a woman between 40 and 55 years old with acute COVID-19. The CDR3 is CASSPGTSGGTDTQYF. The CDR3 nucleotides read TGCGCCAGCAGCCCAGGGACTAGCGGGGGTACAGATACGCAGTATTTT.